The TCR beta chain described here comes from a study of shared clonotypes between healthy human individuals. Background on the study: Donor composition was a couple of women and three men, aged 18 to 49.

The CDR3 is 14 amino acids. Looked up from germline, CDR1 is MNHEY and CDR2 is SMNVEV (reference sequence). Trimming removed 3 bases from V and 8 bases from J, with 14 bases in between. Naive CD8 cells lacked CD45RO and underwent positive selection for CCR7, leaving out terminally differentiated effector memory CD45RA+ cells. The data were produced by immunoSEQ multiplex PCR, yet TCRdb's version contains in-frame clones alone and is incomplete. Of just over 2,000,000 clones in the sample, about 95% were seen once. Study-wide results and caveats: Expectations were that clonotype sharing among donors would be affected by sequencing depth. Only a few donors were included, so the genetic and exposure-history diversity represented was limited. In a handful of donors, around 4.5% of naive CD4 clonotypes appeared in common.

With respect to this clone: Its antigen is currently unknown.

The clonotype was recovered from a man aged 18-30 years in good health. Sequences were obtained from naive CD8+ T cells sorted from blood. The gene calls are TRBV27 and TRBJ2-1; D not certain. CDR3 sequence (DNA): TGTGCCAGCAGTTTCCCCAGGAGCGAACATGAGCAGTTCTTC. Encoded protein: CASSFPRSEHEQFF.